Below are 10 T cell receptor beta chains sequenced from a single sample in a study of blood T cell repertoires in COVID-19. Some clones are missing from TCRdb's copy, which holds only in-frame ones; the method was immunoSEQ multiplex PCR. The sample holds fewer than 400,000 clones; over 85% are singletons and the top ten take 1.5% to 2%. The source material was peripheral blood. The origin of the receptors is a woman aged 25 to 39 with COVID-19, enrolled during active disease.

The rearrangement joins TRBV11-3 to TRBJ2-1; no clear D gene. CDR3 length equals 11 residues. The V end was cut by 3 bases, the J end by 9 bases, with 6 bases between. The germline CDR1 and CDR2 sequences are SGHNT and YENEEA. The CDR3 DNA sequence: TGTGCCAGCAGCTTGAGACTTGAGCAGTTCTTC. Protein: CASSLRLEQFF.

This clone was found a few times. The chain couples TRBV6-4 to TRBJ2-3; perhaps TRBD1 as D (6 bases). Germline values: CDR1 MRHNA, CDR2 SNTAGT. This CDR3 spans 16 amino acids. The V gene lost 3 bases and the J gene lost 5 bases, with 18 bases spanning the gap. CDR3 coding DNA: TGTGCCAGCAGTGAAGGGGCAGGGGCGAGAGGAGATACGCAGTATTTT. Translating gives CASSEGAGARGDTQYF.

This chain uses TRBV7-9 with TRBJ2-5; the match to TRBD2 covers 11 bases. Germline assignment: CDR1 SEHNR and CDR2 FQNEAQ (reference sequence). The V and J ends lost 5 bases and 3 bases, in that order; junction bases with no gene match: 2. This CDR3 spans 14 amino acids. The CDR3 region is CASSQTSGEETQYF. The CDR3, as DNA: TGTGCCAGCAGCCAGACTAGCGGGGAAGAGACCCAGTACTTC.

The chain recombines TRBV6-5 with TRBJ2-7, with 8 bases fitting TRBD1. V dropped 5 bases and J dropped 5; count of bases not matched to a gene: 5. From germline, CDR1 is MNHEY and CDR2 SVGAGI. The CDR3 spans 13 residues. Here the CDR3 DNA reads TGTGCCAGCAGTCGGACAGGGCCCCACGAGCAGTACTTC. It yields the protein CASSRTGPHEQYF.

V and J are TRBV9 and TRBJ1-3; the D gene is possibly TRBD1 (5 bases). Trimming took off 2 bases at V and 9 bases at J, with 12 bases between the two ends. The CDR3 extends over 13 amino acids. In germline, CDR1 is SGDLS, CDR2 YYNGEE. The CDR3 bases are TGTGCCAGCAGCGTTGGGGCGGTCGGCACCATATATTTT. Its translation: CASSVGAVGTIYF.

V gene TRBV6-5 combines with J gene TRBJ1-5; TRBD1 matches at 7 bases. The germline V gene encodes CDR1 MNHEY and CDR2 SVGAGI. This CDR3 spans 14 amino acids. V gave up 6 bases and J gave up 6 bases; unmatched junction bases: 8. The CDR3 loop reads CASRGTVGSQPQHF. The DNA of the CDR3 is TGTGCCAGCAGGGGGACAGTGGGGAGTCAGCCCCAGCATTTT.

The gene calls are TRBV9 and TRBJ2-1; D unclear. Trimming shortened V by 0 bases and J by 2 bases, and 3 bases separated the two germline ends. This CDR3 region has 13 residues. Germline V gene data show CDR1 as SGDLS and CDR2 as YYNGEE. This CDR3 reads CASSVVAYNEQFF. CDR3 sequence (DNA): TGTGCCAGCAGCGTAGTAGCCTACAATGAGCAGTTCTTC.

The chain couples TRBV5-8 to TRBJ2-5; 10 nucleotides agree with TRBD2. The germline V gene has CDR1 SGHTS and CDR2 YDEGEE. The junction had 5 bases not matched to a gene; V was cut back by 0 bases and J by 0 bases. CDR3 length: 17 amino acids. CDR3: CASSLELLAGNQETQYF. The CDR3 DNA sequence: TGTGCCAGCAGCTTGGAACTACTAGCGGGGAACCAAGAGACCCAGTACTTC.

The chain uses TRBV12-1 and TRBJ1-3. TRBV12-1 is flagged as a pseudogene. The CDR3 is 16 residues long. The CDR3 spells CASSFDRRFSGNTIYF. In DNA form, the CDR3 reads TGTGCCAGCAGCTTTGATAGGAGGTTCTCTGGAAACACCATATATTTT.

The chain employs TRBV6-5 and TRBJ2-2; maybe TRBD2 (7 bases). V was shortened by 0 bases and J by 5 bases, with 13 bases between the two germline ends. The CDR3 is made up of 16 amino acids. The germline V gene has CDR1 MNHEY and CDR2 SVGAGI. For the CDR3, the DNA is TGTGCCAGCAGTTACTCGGGGGGGGCAGGGACCGGGGAGCTGTTTTTT. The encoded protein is CASSYSGGAGTGELFF.